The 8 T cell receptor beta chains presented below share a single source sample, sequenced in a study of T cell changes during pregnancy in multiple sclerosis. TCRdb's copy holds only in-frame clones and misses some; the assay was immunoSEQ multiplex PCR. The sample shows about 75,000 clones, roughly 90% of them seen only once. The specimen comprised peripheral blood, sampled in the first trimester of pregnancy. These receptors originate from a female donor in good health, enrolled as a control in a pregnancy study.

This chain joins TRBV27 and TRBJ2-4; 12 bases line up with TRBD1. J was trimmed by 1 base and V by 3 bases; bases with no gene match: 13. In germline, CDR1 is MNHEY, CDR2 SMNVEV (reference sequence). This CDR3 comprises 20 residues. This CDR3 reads CASSFRVRDRGRGAKNIQYF. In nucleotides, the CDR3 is TGTGCCAGCAGTTTTAGAGTAAGGGACAGGGGGCGAGGGGCCAAAAACATTCAGTACTTC.

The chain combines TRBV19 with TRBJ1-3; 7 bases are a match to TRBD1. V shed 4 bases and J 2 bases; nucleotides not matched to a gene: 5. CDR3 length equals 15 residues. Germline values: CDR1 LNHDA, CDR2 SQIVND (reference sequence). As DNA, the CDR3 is TGTGCCAGTAGTAGAGGACAGGAGACTGGAAACACCATATATTTT. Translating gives CASSRGQETGNTIYF. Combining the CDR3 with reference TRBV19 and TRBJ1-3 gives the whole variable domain DGGITQSPKYLFRKEGQNVTLSCEQNLNHDAMYWYRQDPGQGLRLIYYSQIVNDFQKGDIAEGYSVSREKKESFPLTVTSAQKNPTAFYLCASSRGQETGNTIYFGEGSWLTVV.

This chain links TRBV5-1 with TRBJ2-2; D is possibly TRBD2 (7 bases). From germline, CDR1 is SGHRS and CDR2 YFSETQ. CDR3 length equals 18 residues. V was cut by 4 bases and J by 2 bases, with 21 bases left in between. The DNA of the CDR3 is TGCGCCAGCAGCCCGTGGGAGGGGACACGCGGTAACACCGGGGAGCTGTTTTTT. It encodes CASSPWEGTRGNTGELFF.

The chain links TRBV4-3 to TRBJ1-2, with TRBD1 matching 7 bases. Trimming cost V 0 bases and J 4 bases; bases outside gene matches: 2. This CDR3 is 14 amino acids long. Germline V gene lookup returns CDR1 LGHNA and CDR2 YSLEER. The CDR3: CASSQEQGIYGYTF. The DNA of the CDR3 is TGCGCCAGCAGCCAAGAACAGGGGATCTATGGCTACACCTTC.

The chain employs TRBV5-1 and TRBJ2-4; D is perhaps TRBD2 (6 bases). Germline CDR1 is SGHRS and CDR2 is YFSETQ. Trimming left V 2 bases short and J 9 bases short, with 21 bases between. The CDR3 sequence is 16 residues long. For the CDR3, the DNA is TGCGCCAGCAGCTTCCTCGGCGGGGAAGTAGGAGGCATTCAGTACTTC. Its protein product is CASSFLGGEVGGIQYF.

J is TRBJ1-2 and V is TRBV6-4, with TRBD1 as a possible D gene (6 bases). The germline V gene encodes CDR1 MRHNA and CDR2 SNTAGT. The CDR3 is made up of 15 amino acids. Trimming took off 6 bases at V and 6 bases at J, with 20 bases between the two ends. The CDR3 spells CASREQGAARDGYTF. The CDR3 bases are TGTGCCAGCAGGGAACAGGGCGCCGCACGGGATGGCTACACCTTC.

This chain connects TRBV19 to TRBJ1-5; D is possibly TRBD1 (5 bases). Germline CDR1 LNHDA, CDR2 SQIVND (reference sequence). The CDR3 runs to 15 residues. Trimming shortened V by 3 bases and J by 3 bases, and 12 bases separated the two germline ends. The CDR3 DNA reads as TGTGCCAGTAGTATCGGCCCAGGGAACAATCAGCCCCAGCATTTT. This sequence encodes CASSIGPGNNQPQHF.

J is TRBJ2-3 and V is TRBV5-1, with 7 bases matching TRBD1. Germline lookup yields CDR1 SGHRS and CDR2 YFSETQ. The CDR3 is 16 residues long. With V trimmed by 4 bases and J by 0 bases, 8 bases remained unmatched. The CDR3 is CASSGLGTVSTDTQYF. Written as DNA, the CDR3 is TGCGCCAGCAGCGGACTCGGGACAGTTAGCACAGATACGCAGTATTTT. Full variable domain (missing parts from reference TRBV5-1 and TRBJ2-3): KAGVTQTPRYLIKTRGQQVTLSCSPISGHRSVSWYQQTPGQGLQFLFEYFSETQRNKGNFPGRFSGRQFSNSRSEMNVSTLELGDSALYLCASSGLGTVSTDTQYFGPGTRLTVL.